This TCR beta chain was documented in a study of PD-1 blockade in classical Hodgkin lymphoma. Study in general: Patients were given intravenous nivolumab, 3 mg/kg, every 2 weeks. Study conclusions and caveats: Compared with baseline, CD4+ but not CD8+ TCR diversity had risen significantly by C4D1.

After autologous stem cell transplantation all patients relapsed, and prior brentuximab vedotin exposure differed between cohorts. V was pared by 2 bases and J by 2 bases, with 15 bases of the junction left unmatched. CDR1 is MGHRA and CDR2 is YSYEKL in the germline V gene. CDR3 length equals 19 residues. Some clones are missing from TCRdb's copy, which holds only in-frame ones; the method was immunoSEQ multiplex PCR. There are roughly 92,000 clones in the sample; just under 95% occur only once, and about 2.8% lies in the top ten. As regards this clone: The antigen is unknown.

Sequencing used peripheral blood mononuclear cells (PBMCs), obtained at baseline. The source is a human donor with classical Hodgkin lymphoma. The V gene is TRBV4-1, the J gene TRBJ2-4; 7 nucleotides match TRBD2. CDR3 nucleotides: TGCGCCAGCAGCCAATTTGGGGGGGACTCACGGATTACCAAAAACATTCAGTACTTC. This gives the protein CASSQFGGDSRITKNIQYF.